Listed below are T cell receptor beta chains from one sample, sequenced in a study of blood T cell repertoires in COVID-19. TCRdb's copy holds only in-frame clones and misses some; the assay was immunoSEQ multiplex PCR. The table lists roughly 90,000 clones, about 85% of them singletons, with 9.5% to 15% in the top ten. Sequencing was done on a sample of peripheral blood. These receptors originate from a human donor in a cohort sampled during active COVID-19. CDR3s include the opening cysteine and the closing phenylalanine or tryptophan. Each record gives: D gene, clone size, J gene, V gene, CDR3 protein, CDR3 DNA. A D gene is named only where the DNA matches it firmly. Clone size is shown for a subset of rows, as once, few, many or a class of expanded clone.

D: TRBD1
size: NA
J: TRBJ1-1
V: TRBV30
CDR3: CAWSDRTGLLSAFF
DNA: TGTGCCTGGAGTGACCGGACAGGCCTCCTTTCGGCTTTCTTT

D: NA
size: NA
J: TRBJ2-3
V: TRBV7-2
CDR3: CASSLAAATPSTDTQYF
DNA: TGTGCCAGCAGCTTAGCGGCAGCGACTCCTAGCACAGATACGCAGTATTTT

D: TRBD1
size: NA
J: TRBJ2-1
V: TRBV27
CDR3: CASSPRDRGHEQFF
DNA: TGTGCCAGCAGTCCCCGGGACAGGGGGCATGAGCAGTTCTTC

D: NA
size: NA
J: TRBJ2-3
V: TRBV9
CDR3: CASSTSSVSGDTQYF
DNA: TGTGCCAGCAGCACCTCTAGCGTTTCGGGAGATACGCAGTATTTT

D: NA
size: once
J: TRBJ1-2
V: TRBV10-3
CDR3: CAISGGRQAVDGYTF
DNA: TGTGCCATCAGTGGGGGGAGGCAGGCCGTCGATGGCTACACCTTC

D: TRBD1
size: NA
J: TRBJ1-2
V: TRBV27
CDR3: CASSPYGTDLYGYTF
DNA: TGTGCCAGCAGTCCGTACGGGACAGATTTATATGGCTACACCTTC

D: NA
size: NA
J: TRBJ2-7
V: TRBV19
CDR3: CASSLGGVSEQYF
DNA: TGTGCCAGTAGTCTCGGAGGGGTGAGCGAGCAGTACTTC

D: TRBD1
size: NA
J: TRBJ2-3
V: TRBV27
CDR3: CASRDRGTDTQYF
DNA: TGTGCCAGCAGGGACAGGGGCACAGATACGCAGTATTTT

D: TRBD1
size: NA
J: TRBJ2-7
V: TRBV6-4
CDR3: CASTGDSVTYEQYF
DNA: TGTGCCAGCACCGGGGACAGCGTAACCTACGAGCAGTACTTC

D: NA
size: NA
J: TRBJ1-5
V: TRBV7-2
CDR3: CASSLAGGGDQPQHF
DNA: TGTGCCAGCAGCTTAGCGGGGGGAGGGGATCAGCCCCAGCATTTT

D: TRBD1
size: NA
J: TRBJ1-1
V: TRBV3-1/TRBV3-2
CDR3: CASSLYSGQSLRNTEAFF
DNA: TGTGCCAGCAGCCTATATTCGGGACAGAGCTTGAGGAACACTGAAGCTTTCTTT

D: NA
size: NA
J: TRBJ2-3
V: TRBV19
CDR3: CASRRGGRTDTQYF
DNA: TGTGCCAGCCGGAGGGGGGGGCGTACAGATACGCAGTATTTT

D: NA
size: NA
J: TRBJ1-6
V: TRBV4-2
CDR3: CASSHQTRGLNSPLHF
DNA: TGTGCCAGCAGCCACCAGACACGGGGGTTGAATTCACCCCTCCACTTT

D: TRBD1
size: NA
J: TRBJ2-2
V: TRBV5-1
CDR3: CASSPTGQGGGELFF
DNA: TGCGCCAGCAGCCCTACGGGACAGGGAGGCGGGGAGCTGTTTTTT

D: NA
size: NA
J: TRBJ2-7
V: TRBV28
CDR3: CASSLSRVEQYF
DNA: TGTGCCAGCAGTCTCTCTCGGGTCGAGCAGTACTTC

D: TRBD1
size: few
J: TRBJ1-3
V: TRBV4-2
CDR3: CASSQDPRQGAVGNTIYF
DNA: TGTGCCAGCAGCCAAGATCCCCGACAGGGGGCTGTTGGAAACACCATATATTTT

D: NA
size: NA
J: TRBJ2-1
V: TRBV7-3
CDR3: CASSLASFHEQFF
DNA: TGTGCCAGCAGCTTAGCTAGTTTTCATGAGCAGTTCTTC

D: NA
size: NA
J: TRBJ2-3
V: TRBV6-6
CDR3: CASSTGDTDTQYF
DNA: TGTGCCAGCAGTACGGGAGACACAGATACGCAGTATTTT

D: TRBD1
size: few
J: TRBJ2-1
V: TRBV7-8
CDR3: CASSLAMGAGQGDVQQFF
DNA: TGTGCCAGCAGCTTAGCGATGGGGGCTGGACAGGGGGACGTTCAGCAGTTCTTC

D: NA
size: NA
J: TRBJ2-1
V: TRBV6-5
CDR3: CASSSAAISEQFF
DNA: TGTGCCAGCAGCTCAGCGGCCATTTCTGAGCAGTTCTTC

D: TRBD1
size: few
J: TRBJ1-6
V: TRBV11-2
CDR3: CASSSTDRGRYNSPLHF
DNA: TGTGCCAGCAGCTCAACAGACAGGGGACGTTATAATTCACCCCTCCACTTT

D: NA
size: once
J: TRBJ2-3
V: TRBV10-1
CDR3: CASSEPRDIKFTDTQYF
DNA: TGCGCCAGCAGTGAGCCCCGGGACATTAAATTCACAGATACGCAGTATTTT

D: TRBD1
size: once
J: TRBJ2-5
V: TRBV4-3
CDR3: CASSQGTGGQETQYF
DNA: TGCGCCAGCAGCCAAGGGACAGGGGGCCAGGAGACCCAGTACTTC

D: NA
size: NA
J: TRBJ2-2
V: TRBV2
CDR3: CASRTGGWATGELFF
DNA: TGTGCCAGCAGGACGGGGGGCTGGGCCACCGGGGAGCTGTTTTTT

D: TRBD2
size: NA
J: TRBJ2-1
V: TRBV4-3
CDR3: CASSPRLADRNEQFF
DNA: TGCGCCAGCAGCCCGAGGCTAGCGGACCGCAATGAGCAGTTCTTC

D: TRBD2
size: NA
J: TRBJ2-1
V: TRBV5-4
CDR3: CASSAGLAGRNEQFF
DNA: TGTGCCAGCAGCGCGGGACTAGCGGGGAGGAATGAGCAGTTCTTC

D: TRBD2
size: NA
J: TRBJ2-5
V: TRBV28
CDR3: CASGLAGMWETQYF
DNA: TGTGCCAGCGGACTAGCGGGAATGTGGGAGACCCAGTACTTC

D: TRBD2
size: NA
J: TRBJ2-1
V: TRBV27
CDR3: CASSLRVRAGGLGSYNEQFF
DNA: TGTGCCAGCAGTTTACGGGTTCGAGCGGGGGGTCTGGGCTCCTACAATGAGCAGTTCTTC

D: NA
size: NA
J: TRBJ2-7
V: TRBV15
CDR3: CATSRDRRSGPPYEQYF
DNA: TGTGCCACCAGCAGAGATAGGAGGAGCGGTCCACCCTACGAGCAGTACTTC

D: NA
size: NA
J: TRBJ2-5
V: TRBV24-1
CDR3: CATSDGKGRQETQYF
DNA: TGTGCCACCAGTGATGGAAAAGGGAGGCAAGAGACCCAGTACTTC

D: NA
size: NA
J: TRBJ1-2
V: TRBV9
CDR3: CASSSHRGGGYTF
DNA: TGTGCCAGCAGCTCCCATAGGGGGGGTGGCTACACCTTC

D: TRBD2
size: NA
J: TRBJ2-1
V: TRBV19
CDR3: CASRLLAGVYNEQFF
DNA: TGTGCCAGTAGGTTACTAGCGGGGGTCTACAATGAGCAGTTCTTC

D: TRBD2
size: NA
J: TRBJ2-1
V: TRBV5-8
CDR3: CASSLGLAGAYNEQFF
DNA: TGTGCCAGCAGCTTGGGACTAGCGGGAGCCTACAATGAGCAGTTCTTC

D: NA
size: few
J: TRBJ1-1
V: TRBV30
CDR3: CAWSVYSEAFF
DNA: TGTGCCTGGAGTGTTTATTCCGAAGCTTTCTTT

D: NA
size: NA
J: TRBJ2-7
V: TRBV4-3
CDR3: CASSQDHGENRDWRSYEQYF
DNA: TGCGCCAGCAGCCAAGATCATGGAGAGAACCGGGACTGGCGCTCCTACGAGCAGTACTTC

D: TRBD1
size: once
J: TRBJ1-1
V: TRBV29-1
CDR3: CSVGTGGSTEAFF
DNA: TGCAGCGTCGGGACAGGGGGCTCTACTGAAGCTTTCTTT

D: TRBD2
size: NA
J: TRBJ2-7
V: TRBV10-3
CDR3: CAVLLAASYEQYF
DNA: TGTGCCGTATTACTAGCGGCCTCCTACGAGCAGTACTTC

D: TRBD2
size: NA
J: TRBJ2-3
V: TRBV9
CDR3: CASSVAAGGPTDTQYF
DNA: TGTGCCAGCAGCGTAGCTGCGGGAGGGCCCACAGATACGCAGTATTTT

D: TRBD1
size: NA
J: TRBJ2-2
V: TRBV5-4
CDR3: CASSHPVNRGGYGELFF
DNA: TGTGCCAGCAGCCATCCCGTGAACAGGGGTGGTTACGGGGAGCTGTTTTTT

D: TRBD2
size: NA
J: TRBJ2-7
V: TRBV18
CDR3: CASSLGLAGGFEQYF
DNA: TGTGCCAGCTCGCTGGGACTAGCGGGAGGATTCGAGCAGTACTTC

D: TRBD1
size: few
J: TRBJ1-1
V: TRBV7-3
CDR3: CASSLGTAGTEAFF
DNA: TGTGCCAGCAGCTTGGGGACAGCCGGGACTGAAGCTTTCTTT

D: TRBD1
size: NA
J: TRBJ2-7
V: TRBV7-6
CDR3: CASSLGGTGGYVYEQYF
DNA: TGTGCCAGCAGCTTAGGTGGGACAGGGGGCTACGTGTACGAGCAGTACTTC

D: TRBD1
size: NA
J: TRBJ2-3
V: TRBV19
CDR3: CASSRDRRTDTQYF
DNA: TGTGCCAGTAGTCGGGACAGACGCACAGATACGCAGTATTTT

D: NA
size: NA
J: TRBJ1-5
V: TRBV3-1/TRBV3-2
CDR3: CASSQDNFNQPQHF
DNA: TGTGCCAGCAGCCAAGATAACTTCAATCAGCCCCAGCATTTT

D: NA
size: NA
J: TRBJ2-1
V: TRBV3-1/TRBV3-2
CDR3: CASSQDLPPYSSYNEQFF
DNA: TGTGCCAGCAGCCAAGACCTACCACCTTATAGCTCCTACAATGAGCAGTTCTTC

D: NA
size: NA
J: TRBJ1-1
V: TRBV3-1/TRBV3-2
CDR3: CASSRGGRLEAFF
DNA: TGTGCCAGCAGTAGGGGTGGCAGGCTTGAAGCTTTCTTT

D: TRBD2
size: NA
J: TRBJ2-3
V: TRBV10-3
CDR3: CAIRSREGTTDTQYF
DNA: TGTGCCATCAGGTCACGGGAGGGAACCACAGATACGCAGTATTTT

D: NA
size: NA
J: TRBJ1-3
V: TRBV5-4
CDR3: CASSLATVGNTIYF
DNA: TGTGCCAGCAGCTTGGCTACAGTCGGAAACACCATATATTTT

D: TRBD1
size: NA
J: TRBJ2-5
V: TRBV7-2
CDR3: CASSIRDRAETQYF
DNA: TGTGCCAGCAGCATCCGGGACAGGGCGGAGACCCAGTACTTC

D: NA
size: once
J: TRBJ2-5
V: TRBV7-8
CDR3: CASSPRETQYF
DNA: TGTGCCAGCAGCCCTCGAGAGACCCAGTACTTC

D: NA
size: NA
J: TRBJ1-2
V: TRBV4-2
CDR3: CASSQDYGSRVLANYGYTF
DNA: TGTGCCAGCAGCCAAGATTATGGGAGCAGAGTATTAGCTAACTATGGCTACACCTTC

D: TRBD2
size: NA
J: TRBJ2-3
V: TRBV19
CDR3: CASSVLLAGDADTQYF
DNA: TGTGCCAGTAGTGTCCTCCTAGCGGGAGACGCAGATACGCAGTATTTT

D: NA
size: once
J: TRBJ2-1
V: TRBV7-9
CDR3: CASSLVPSEFNEQFF
DNA: TGTGCCAGCAGCTTAGTACCCAGCGAGTTCAATGAGCAGTTCTTC

D: NA
size: once
J: TRBJ2-6
V: TRBV14
CDR3: CASSQRGYTGANVLTF
DNA: TGTGCCAGCAGCCAAAGGGGGTACACTGGGGCCAACGTCCTGACTTTC